The 10 T cell receptor beta chains in this list originate from one sample, sequenced in a study of blood T cells in healthy people across ages. A second about 6 to 11 cycle PCR used barcoded and J-beta primers. MiXCR, run by TCRdb on the 5' RACE reads, gives a single entry per CDR3 protein. This sample carries about 1.7 million distinct CDR3 sequences, about 30% of them seen once, and the ten largest clones take less than 9.5%. Sequencing was done on a sample of blood. The receptor source for this set is a woman aged 25 to 39 in good health.

The chain employs TRBV20-1 and TRBJ2-1; the D is unclear. The V gene lost 3 bases and the J gene lost 8 bases, with 23 bases spanning the gap. The germline gives CDR1 DFQATT, CDR2 SNEGSKA (reference sequence). The CDR3 covers 16 residues. DNA for the CDR3: TGCAGTGCTAGTACTATTCAGAGAGAAAGTTTCCATGAGCAGTTCTTC. Residues: CSASTIQRESFHEQFF.

The V gene is TRBV30, the J gene TRBJ2-7; tentatively, D is TRBD2 (5 bases). The CDR3 is 14 residues long. Trimming shortened V by 3 bases and J by 0 bases, and 12 bases separated the two germline ends. From germline, CDR1 is GTSNPN and CDR2 SVGIG (reference sequence). CDR3 sequence (DNA): TGTGCCTGGAGACCCGGGATCAGCTCCTACGAGCAGTACTTC. Translation gives CAWRPGISSYEQYF.

The table lists this clonotype with many counts. This chain uses TRBV11-2 with TRBJ2-7; D is unresolved. The CDR3 totals 11 residues. Germline V gene lookup returns CDR1 SGHAT and CDR2 FQNNGV. The V gene lost 6 bases and the J gene lost 3 bases, with 6 bases spanning the gap. CDR3 DNA: TGTGCCAGCAGACGTTACTACGAGCAGTACTTC. Its translation is CASRRYYEQYF.

The chain employs TRBV9 and TRBJ2-1; no clear D gene. The germline V and J ends were trimmed by 0 bases and 0 bases, with 7 bases remaining between them. Germline loops: CDR1 SGDLS, CDR2 YYNGEE. The CDR3 extends over 15 amino acids. DNA for the CDR3: TGTGCCAGCAGCGTAGGTAGTGACTCCTACAATGAGCAGTTCTTC. Translated, it gives CASSVGSDSYNEQFF.

This clonotype was detected ten times or more. The rearrangement uses TRBV27 and TRBJ2-7, with 7 positions matching TRBD1. The V gene's germline CDR1 is MNHEY and CDR2 SMNVEV (reference sequence). The CDR3 covers 13 residues. V shed 3 bases, J shed 7 bases, and the junction held 6 bases outside the gene matches. CDR3 region: CASSFKGAGEQYF. The DNA for the CDR3 is TGTGCCAGCAGTTTTAAGGGGGCTGGTGAGCAGTACTTC.

On this clonotype itself: A much more abundant neighbour one base away suggests this may be a read error. The V call is TRBV6-6, the J call TRBJ2-1, with 12 bases that match TRBD2. CDR1 is MNHNY, CDR2 SVGAGI, per germline (reference sequence). The CDR3 runs to 17 residues. The CDR3 coding sequence is TGTACCAGCAAGGAGTCTAGCGGGAGGGGGGGAGGCAATGAGCAGTTCTTC. Translating it yields CTSKESSGRGGGNEQFF.

The genes are TRBV7-6 and TRBJ1-5; D is possibly TRBD1 (6 bases). V shed 2 bases and J shed 6 bases, with 11 bases lying between them. There are 14 residues in the CDR3. From germline, CDR1 is SGHVS and CDR2 FNYEAQ. The CDR3 bases are TGTGCCAGCAGCTTAAGGGAAGGGGGTCAGCCCCAGCATTTT. Protein: CASSLREGGQPQHF.

This clonotype was seen many times. V usage is TRBV7-2 and J usage is TRBJ2-7; unclear D gene. CDR3 length equals 13 residues. Trimming left V 5 bases short and J 2 bases short, with 10 bases between. Germline-derived CDR1 and CDR2 are SGHTA and FQGNSA. The CDR3 DNA is TGTGCCAGCAGCCCCGGTTTTCCCTACGAGCAGTACTTC. Translated, it gives CASSPGFPYEQYF.

This clonotype was counted a few times. The V gene is TRBV24-1, the J gene TRBJ1-2; D perhaps matches TRBD1 (6 bases). V was cut by 2 bases and J by 7 bases, with 13 bases left in between. The CDR3 extends over 14 amino acids. Per germline, CDR1 KGHDR and CDR2 SFDVKD. CDR3 residues: CATSDSKGTLGYTF. The CDR3 DNA follows: TGTGCCACCAGTGATTCGAAAGGGACACTTGGCTACACCTTC.

As regards this clonotype: The germline gene is not matched at one end of the junction; a read error may be the cause. This rearrangement joins TRBV7-9 to TRBJ2-4; 11 bases fit TRBD1. The germline CDR1 and CDR2 sequences are SEHNR and FQNEAQ (reference sequence). The CDR3 runs 12 residues. DNA of the CDR3: TGTGCCGGCAGCCGGACAGGGGGCTCAGGGTACTTC. Translating gives CAGSRTGGSGYF. The full variable domain, completed using reference TRBV7-9 and TRBJ2-4, is DTGVSQNPRHKITKRGQNVTFRCDPISEHNRLYWYRQTLGQGPEFLTYFQNEAQLEKSRLLSDRFSAERPKGSFSTLEIQRTEQGDSAMYLCAGSRTGGSGYFGAGTRLSVL.